What follows are 17 T cell receptor beta chains derived from one specimen sequenced in a study of cytomegalovirus exposure and HLA in healthy donors. Use of 60 Vbeta and 13 Jbeta primers characterized the PCR. Assay: immunoSEQ multiplex PCR; the TCRdb copy retains only in-frame clones and omits some. The sample holds nearly 200,000 clones, 75% to 85% seen once. The material sequenced was PBMCs. The receptors here all came from a male donor in good health and CMV-seropositive.

This clone was counted a few times. V usage is TRBV6-5 and J usage is TRBJ2-1; TRBD1 matches at 7 bases. Germline V gene lookup returns CDR1 MNHEY and CDR2 SVGAGI. The CDR3 is made up of 14 amino acids. The J segment lost 6 bases and the V segment lost 4 bases, leaving 6 bases of the junction unmatched. This CDR3 reads CASSSPGGINEQFF. The CDR3 bases are TGTGCCAGCAGTTCCCCAGGGGGTATCAATGAGCAGTTCTTC.

This chain uses TRBV25-1 with TRBJ2-7; D is uncertain. This CDR3 contains 16 residues. Trimming stripped 0 bases from V and 2 bases from J, with 14 bases between. CDR1 is MGHDK, CDR2 SYGVNS, per germline. This CDR3 reads CASSEYQGGRTYEQYF. CDR3 coding DNA: TGTGCCAGCAGTGAATATCAAGGCGGCAGAACCTACGAGCAGTACTTC.

The chain joins TRBV4-1 to TRBJ2-3, with 8 positions matching TRBD2. This CDR3 region has 17 residues. CDR1 and CDR2 (germline): MGHRA, YSYEKL. V was pared by 0 bases and J by 0 bases, with 5 bases of the junction left unmatched. The CDR3 loop is CASSQDQRGPSTDTQYF. The CDR3 DNA sequence: TGCGCCAGCAGCCAAGATCAGCGGGGGCCCAGCACAGATACGCAGTATTTT.

V usage is TRBV2 and J usage is TRBJ2-1, with 10 bases lining up with TRBD2. CDR3 size: 15 residues. The ends lost 8 bases at V and 3 bases at J; junction bases unmatched: 7. The germline V gene encodes CDR1 SNHLY and CDR2 FYNNEI. The CDR3 sequence: CASARRLAGYNEQFF. The CDR3 DNA sequence: TGTGCCAGCGCACGGAGACTAGCGGGCTACAATGAGCAGTTCTTC.

Details on this clone: One junction end does not reproduce the germline sequence, and a read error may be involved. The rearrangement joins TRBV6-6 to TRBJ1-4; D not certain. The germline V gene encodes CDR1 MNHNY and CDR2 SVGAGI (reference sequence). The CDR3 loop spans 11 amino acids. This CDR3 is CASSYLGGFLF. The CDR3 DNA follows: TGTGCCAGCAGTTACCTGGGAGGTTTTCTTTTT.

The chain couples TRBV9 to TRBJ2-7; 7 bases are shared with TRBD1. The CDR3 is 14 amino acids. V shed 4 bases and J 2 bases; nucleotides not matched to a gene: 6. In germline, CDR1 is SGDLS, CDR2 YYNGEE. The CDR3 here is CASSFRTGTYEQYF. The CDR3 DNA follows: TGTGCCAGCAGCTTCAGGACAGGAACCTACGAGCAGTACTTC. Full variable domain (rest looked up from reference TRBV9 and TRBJ2-7): DSGVTQTPKHLITATGQRVTLRCSPRSGDLSVYWYQQSLDQGLQFLIQYYNGEERAKGNILERFSAQQFPDLHSELNLSSLELGDSALYFCASSFRTGTYEQYFGPGTRLTVT.

This chain links TRBV7-2 with TRBJ1-2; D is uncertain. Germline CDR1 and CDR2: SGHTA and FQGNSA. The ends were cut back, 3 bases at V and 6 bases at J, with 11 bases in the middle. CDR3 length equals 13 residues. CDR3 nucleotides: TGTGCCAGCAGCTTTAGTAGGGAGGATGGCTACACCTTC. Translating gives CASSFSREDGYTF.

This chain links TRBV16 with TRBJ1-5, with D uncertain. The CDR3 runs 14 residues. Trimming shortened V by 6 bases and J by 3 bases, and 12 bases separated the two germline ends. CDR1 and CDR2 (germline): KGHSY, FQNENV. The CDR3 loop reads CASSPRRNNQPQHF. In DNA, the CDR3 is TGTGCCAGCAGTCCGAGGAGGAACAATCAGCCCCAGCATTTT.

Remarks on this clone: At one of its ends the junction is not consistent with the germline gene, which may arise from a read error. The J gene is TRBJ2-1, the V gene TRBV7-7; 16 bases line up with TRBD2. CDR1 is SSHAT and CDR2 is FNYEAQ in the germline V gene (reference sequence). The CDR3 covers 18 residues. The DNA of the CDR3 is TGTGCTAGCAGCTCGGGACTAGCGGGAGGGGGCTCCTACAATGAGCAGTTCTTC. This codes for CASSSGLAGGGSYNEQFF.

The chain is built from TRBV7-9 and TRBJ1-1; 7 positions agree with TRBD1. The CDR3 has 15 residues. V shed 5 bases and J 0 bases; nucleotides not matched to a gene: 6. Germline CDR1 reads SEHNR; CDR2 reads FQNEAQ (reference sequence). CDR3 nucleotide sequence: TGTGCCAGCAGCACGCGACAGGGCATGAACACTGAAGCTTTCTTT. Its protein is CASSTRQGMNTEAFF. Full variable domain (outside the CDR3, taken from reference TRBV7-9 and TRBJ1-1): DTGVSQNPRHKITKRGQNVTFRCDPISEHNRLYWYRQTLGQGPEFLTYFQNEAQLEKSRLLSDRFSAERPKGSFSTLEIQRTEQGDSAMYLCASSTRQGMNTEAFFGQGTRLTVV.

The V call is TRBV28, the J call TRBJ1-3, with a weak D call TRBD1 (5 bases). CDR3 size: 17 residues. Trimming cost V 1 base and J 0 bases, with 13 bases left between them. Germline V gene data show CDR1 as MDHEN and CDR2 as SYDVKM. The CDR3: CASSLYQGLHSGNTIYF. In DNA form, the CDR3 reads TGTGCCAGCAGTTTATATCAGGGACTGCACTCTGGAAACACCATATATTTT.

In its sample, this clone was seen once. At one of its ends the junction is not consistent with the germline gene, which may arise from a read error. CDR3 amino acids: CAISERSMNSEAFF. CDR3 nucleotides: TGTGCCATCAGTGAGCGTAGTATGAACAGTGAAGCTTTCTTT. The J gene is TRBJ1-1, the V gene TRBV10-3; D not certain. The CDR3 loop spans 14 amino acids. Germline loops: CDR1 ENHRY, CDR2 SYGVKD.

The chain carries TRBV7-8 and TRBJ1-6, with no clear D. V dropped 4 bases and J dropped 6 bases, with 13 bases sitting between them. This CDR3 comprises 15 residues. CDR1 and CDR2 from the germline V gene are SGHVS and FQNEAQ. CDR3 DNA sequence: TGTGCCAGCAGCTCGGAGGGCACGACTAATTCACCCCTCCACTTT. Protein: CASSSEGTTNSPLHF.

Details on this clone: Distinct nucleotide sequences in the sample also encode this CDR3. The rearrangement joins TRBV19 to TRBJ1-2; 8 bases line up with TRBD1. Germline V gene lookup returns CDR1 LNHDA and CDR2 SQIVND (reference sequence). This CDR3 spans 13 amino acids. The ends lost 6 bases at V and 4 bases at J; junction bases unmatched: 4. DNA of the CDR3: TGTGCCAGTAGGGACAGGGTACCCTATGGCTACACCTTC. This codes for CASRDRVPYGYTF.

This clone appeared a few times. The rearrangement links TRBV2 to TRBJ2-5; 8 nucleotides line up with TRBD2. The CDR3 extends over 12 amino acids. Losses at the gene ends were 6 bases for V and 7 bases for J; bases not matched to a gene: 4. From germline, CDR1 is SNHLY and CDR2 FYNNEI. CDR3 DNA sequence: TGTGCCAGCAGGGGACTAGTCGGGACCCAGTACTTC. The encoded protein is CASRGLVGTQYF.

The chain couples TRBV7-6 to TRBJ2-7; 10 bases map to TRBD2. The CDR3 spans 17 residues. Losses at the gene ends were 0 bases for V and 7 bases for J; bases not matched to a gene: 12. CDR1 is SGHVS, CDR2 FNYEAQ, per germline. CDR3 in DNA: TGTGCCAGCAGCTTAGCGTTAGCTAGCGGGAGTGTTGTGGAGCAGTACTTC. It codes for CASSLALASGSVVEQYF.

This clone is medium-sized (0.01 to 0.1%) within its sample. This rearrangement joins TRBV7-6 to TRBJ2-7; D is perhaps TRBD1 (6 bases). CDR3 length: 15 amino acids. V gave up 3 bases and J gave up 8 bases, with 20 bases separating them. Germline lookup yields CDR1 SGHVS and CDR2 FNYEAQ. The CDR3 loop reads CASSLEATGTNQQYF. The CDR3 nucleotides read TGTGCCAGCAGCTTGGAGGCTACCGGGACAAACCAGCAGTACTTC.